This T cell receptor (beta chain) was retrieved from a study of T cells after yellow fever vaccination. CDR3 length equals 15 residues. The V gene end was trimmed by 6 bases and the J gene end by 7 bases; junction bases not matched to a gene: 10. TCRdb used MiXCR to reprocess the 5' RACE reads, holding one entry per CDR3 protein. The data show 200,000 to 300,000 distinct CDR3 sequences, about 3.5% seen once. This clonotype showed up many times. The sequenced sample was PBMCs, obtained 15 days after the yellow fever booster vaccination. This receptor was obtained from a man between 18 and 29 years old who received the YFV17D yellow fever vaccine. This sequence joins TRBV12-3 or TRBV12-4 and TRBJ2-3; 10 bases agree with TRBD2. As DNA, the CDR3 is TGTGCCAGCAGCTATCGTAGCGGGGGGCAGAATACGCAGTATTTT. This sequence encodes CASSYRSGGQNTQYF.